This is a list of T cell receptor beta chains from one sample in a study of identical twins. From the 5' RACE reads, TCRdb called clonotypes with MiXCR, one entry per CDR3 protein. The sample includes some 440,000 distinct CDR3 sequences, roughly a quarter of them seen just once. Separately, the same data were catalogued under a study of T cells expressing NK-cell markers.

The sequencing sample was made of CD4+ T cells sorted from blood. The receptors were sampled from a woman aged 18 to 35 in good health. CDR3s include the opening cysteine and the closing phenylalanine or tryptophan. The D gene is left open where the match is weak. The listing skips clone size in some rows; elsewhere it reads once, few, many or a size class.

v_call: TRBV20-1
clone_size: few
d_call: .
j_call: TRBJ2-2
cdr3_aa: CSAGRRTGELFF
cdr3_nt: TGCAGTGCTGGACGGAGGACCGGGGAGCTGTTTTTT

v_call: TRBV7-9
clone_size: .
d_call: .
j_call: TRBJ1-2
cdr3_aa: CASSSDIGGYTF
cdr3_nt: TGTGCCAGCAGCTCCGACATAGGAGGCTACACCTTC

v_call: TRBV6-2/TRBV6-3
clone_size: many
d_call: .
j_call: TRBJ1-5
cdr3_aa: CASSTSTWGPQHF
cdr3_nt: TGTGCCAGCAGCACCAGTACATGGGGGCCCCAGCATTTT

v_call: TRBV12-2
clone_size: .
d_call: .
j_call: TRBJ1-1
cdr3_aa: CASRRTDTEAFF
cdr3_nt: TGTGCAAGTCGCCGGACAGACACTGAAGCTTTCTTT

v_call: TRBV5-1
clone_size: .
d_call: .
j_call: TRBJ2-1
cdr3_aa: CASSESPASVNEQFF
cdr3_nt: TGCGCCAGCAGCGAATCCCCCGCGTCTGTCAATGAGCAGTTCTTC

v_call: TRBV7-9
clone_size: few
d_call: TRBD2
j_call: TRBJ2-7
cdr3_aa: CASSPERGTYYEQYF
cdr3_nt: TGTGCCAGCAGCCCAGAGCGGGGTACCTATTACGAGCAGTACTTC

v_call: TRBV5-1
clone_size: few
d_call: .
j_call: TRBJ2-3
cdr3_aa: CASSGITDTQYF
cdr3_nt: TGCGCCAGCTCCGGGATAACAGATACGCAGTATTTT

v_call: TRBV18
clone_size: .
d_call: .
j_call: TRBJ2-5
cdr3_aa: CASSLRVRERETQYF
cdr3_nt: TGTGCCAGCTCCCTAAGAGTCAGGGAACGAGAGACCCAGTACTTC

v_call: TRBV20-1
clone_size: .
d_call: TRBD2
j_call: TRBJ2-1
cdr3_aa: CSASPSGPRDEQFF
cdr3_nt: TGCAGTGCTAGTCCTAGCGGACCGAGGGATGAGCAGTTCTTC

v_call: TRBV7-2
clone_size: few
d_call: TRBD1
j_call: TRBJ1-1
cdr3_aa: CASSTRDRMNTEAFF
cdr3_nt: TGTGCCAGCAGCACCCGGGACAGGATGAACACTGAAGCTTTCTTT

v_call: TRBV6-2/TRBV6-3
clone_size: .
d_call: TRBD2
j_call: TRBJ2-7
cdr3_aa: CATRTSGSHEQYF
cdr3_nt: TGTGCCACAAGGACTAGCGGGAGTCACGAGCAGTACTTC

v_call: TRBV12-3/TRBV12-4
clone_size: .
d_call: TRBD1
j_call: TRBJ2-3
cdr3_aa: CASSVYRGSWADTQYF
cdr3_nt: TGTGCCAGCAGTGTTTACAGGGGGTCGTGGGCCGATACGCAGTATTTT

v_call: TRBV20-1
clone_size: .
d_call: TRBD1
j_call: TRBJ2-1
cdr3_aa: CSAGRDRQSYNEQFF
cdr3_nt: TGCAGTGCTGGCAGGGACAGGCAATCCTACAATGAGCAGTTCTTC

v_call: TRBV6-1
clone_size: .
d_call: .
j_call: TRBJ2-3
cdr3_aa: CASSRIMADTQYF
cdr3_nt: TGTGCCAGCAGCCGAATCATGGCAGATACGCAGTATTTT

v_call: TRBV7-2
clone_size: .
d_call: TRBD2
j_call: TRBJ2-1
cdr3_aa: CASSLEVAGGNEQFF
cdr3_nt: TGTGCCAGCAGCTTAGAGGTAGCGGGAGGCAATGAGCAGTTCTTC

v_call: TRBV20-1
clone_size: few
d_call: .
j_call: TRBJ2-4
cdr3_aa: CSARRQAAKNIQYF
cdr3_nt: TGCAGTGCTAGGAGACAGGCGGCCAAAAACATTCAGTACTTC

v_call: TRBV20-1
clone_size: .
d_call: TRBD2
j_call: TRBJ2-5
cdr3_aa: CSAPTSAGETQYF
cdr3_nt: TGCAGTGCGCCTACTAGCGCAGGAGAGACCCAGTACTTC

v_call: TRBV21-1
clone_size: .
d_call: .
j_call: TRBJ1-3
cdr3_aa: CASSTTGDSRNTIYF
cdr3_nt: TGTGCCAGCAGCACGACAGGGGATTCCCGAAACACCATATATTTT

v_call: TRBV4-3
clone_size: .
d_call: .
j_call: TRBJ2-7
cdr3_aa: CASSQEGVPTGEQYF
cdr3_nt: TGCGCCAGCAGCCAAGAGGGGGTCCCAACGGGGGAGCAGTACTTC

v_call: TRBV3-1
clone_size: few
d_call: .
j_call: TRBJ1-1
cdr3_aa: CATPQGNTEAFF
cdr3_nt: TGTGCCACACCCCAGGGGAACACTGAAGCTTTCTTT

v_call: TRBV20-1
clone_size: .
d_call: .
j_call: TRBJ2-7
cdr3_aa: CSATTGGHSYEQYF
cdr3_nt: TGCAGTGCCACAACGGGGGGCCACTCCTACGAGCAGTACTTC

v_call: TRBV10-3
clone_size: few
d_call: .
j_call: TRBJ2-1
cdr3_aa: CAISGEGRDEQFF
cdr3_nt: TGTGCCATCAGTGGCGAAGGCCGTGATGAGCAGTTCTTC

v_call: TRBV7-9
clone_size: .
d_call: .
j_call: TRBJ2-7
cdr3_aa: CASSLVGGGGNEQYF
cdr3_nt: TGTGCCAGCAGCTTAGTGGGGGGCGGAGGGAACGAGCAGTACTTC

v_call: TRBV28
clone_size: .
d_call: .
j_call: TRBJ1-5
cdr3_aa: CASSLYGRGNQPQHF
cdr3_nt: TGTGCCAGCAGTTTATATGGCAGGGGCAATCAGCCCCAGCATTTT

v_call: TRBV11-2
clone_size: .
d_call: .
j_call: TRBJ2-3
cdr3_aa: CASSSSSGTDTQYF
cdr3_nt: TGTGCCAGCAGCTCCTCCTCGGGAACAGATACGCAGTATTTT

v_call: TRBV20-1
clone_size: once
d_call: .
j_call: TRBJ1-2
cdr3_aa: CSARDSVQGMGYGYTF
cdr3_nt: TGCAGTGCTAGAGATTCGGTGCAGGGGATGGGCTATGGCTACACCTTC

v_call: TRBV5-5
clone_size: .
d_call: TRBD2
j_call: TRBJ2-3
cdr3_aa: CASSLGSAGGRDTQYF
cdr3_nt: TGTGCCAGCAGCTTGGGCTCAGCGGGGGGGCGAGATACGCAGTATTTT

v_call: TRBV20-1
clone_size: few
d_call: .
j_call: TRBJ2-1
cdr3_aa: CSARGENDEQFF
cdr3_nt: TGCAGTGCCAGGGGAGAGAATGATGAGCAGTTCTTC

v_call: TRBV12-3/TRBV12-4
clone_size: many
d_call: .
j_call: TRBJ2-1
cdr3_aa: CASSLMFWDNEQFF
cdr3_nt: TGTGCCAGCAGTTTGATGTTTTGGGACAATGAGCAGTTCTTC

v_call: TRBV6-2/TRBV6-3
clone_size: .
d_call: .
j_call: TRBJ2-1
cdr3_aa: CASSYLRSSYNEQFF
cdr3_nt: TGTGCCAGCAGTTACTTGCGGAGCTCCTACAATGAGCAGTTCTTC

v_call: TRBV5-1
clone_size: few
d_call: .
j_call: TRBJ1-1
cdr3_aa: CASSPRSGGSDTEAFF
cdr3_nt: TGCGCCAGCAGCCCCAGGAGCGGGGGCTCCGACACTGAAGCTTTCTTT

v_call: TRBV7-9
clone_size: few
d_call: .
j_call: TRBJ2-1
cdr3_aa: CASSVGGGEQFF
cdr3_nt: TGTGCCAGCAGCGTAGGGGGGGGTGAGCAGTTCTTC

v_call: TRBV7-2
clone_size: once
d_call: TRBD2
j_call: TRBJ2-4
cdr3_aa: CASSLVRTSGGDIQYF
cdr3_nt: TGTGCCAGCAGCTTAGTACGGACTAGCGGAGGGGACATTCAGTACTTT

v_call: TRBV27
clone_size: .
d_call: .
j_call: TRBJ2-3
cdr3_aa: CASSPPAAGKDTQYF
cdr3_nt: TGTGCCAGCAGTCCGCCGGCAGCGGGCAAAGATACGCAGTATTTT

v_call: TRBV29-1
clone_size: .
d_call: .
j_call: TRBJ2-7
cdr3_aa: CSAEGRRYEQYF
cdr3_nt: TGCAGCGCCGAAGGTAGACGGTACGAGCAGTACTTC

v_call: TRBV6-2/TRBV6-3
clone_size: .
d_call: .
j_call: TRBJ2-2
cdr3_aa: CASRPTPRGELFF
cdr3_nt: TGTGCCAGCAGGCCGACCCCTCGCGGGGAGCTGTTTTTT

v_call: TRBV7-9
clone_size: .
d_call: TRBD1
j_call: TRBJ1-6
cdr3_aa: CASSQLGQGGSPLHF
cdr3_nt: TGTGCCAGCAGCCAATTGGGACAGGGAGGCTCACCCCTCCACTTT

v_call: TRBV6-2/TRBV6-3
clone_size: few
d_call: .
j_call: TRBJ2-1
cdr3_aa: CASSRRGRIEQFF
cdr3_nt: TGTGCCAGCAGTCGCCGGGGGCGAATTGAGCAGTTCTTC

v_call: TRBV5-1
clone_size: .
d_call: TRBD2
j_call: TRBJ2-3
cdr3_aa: CASGFSGSTDTQYF
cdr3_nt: TGCGCCAGCGGCTTTAGCGGGAGCACAGATACGCAGTATTTT

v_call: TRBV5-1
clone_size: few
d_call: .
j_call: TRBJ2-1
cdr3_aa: CASSLVRGATINEHFF
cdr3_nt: TGCGCCAGCAGCTTGGTCCGGGGCGCTACTATCAATGAGCATTTCTTC

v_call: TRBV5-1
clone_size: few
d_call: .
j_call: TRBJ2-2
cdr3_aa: CASSRGPNTGELFF
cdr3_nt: TGCGCCAGCAGCCGAGGGCCGAACACCGGGGAGCTGTTTTTT